This paragraph covers one T cell receptor beta chain sequence. Antigen: not known. The data are from a study of OX40 agonist ivuxolimab in advanced cancers. Study-level results: The average count of expanded clones was higher among CD8+ T cells than among CD4+. With doses of 0.1 to 3.0 mg/kg, CD4+ and CD8+ blood T cells had undergone clonal expansion by week 6.

Here immunoSEQ multiplex PCR was the method, and the copy in TCRdb shows in-frame clones only, minus some. The repertoire has some 64,000 clones, about 89% of them found once; the top ten carry about 5.6%. The CDR3 is 15 amino acids. Germline values: CDR1 SGHRS, CDR2 YFSETQ. Trimming shortened V by 4 bases and J by 6 bases, and 19 bases separated the two germline ends. The TCR comes from an adult with an advanced solid tumor such as melanoma, head and neck, liver or kidney cancer. Sequenced here: CD4+ or CD8+ T cells sorted from blood, sampled in a trial of the OX40 agonist ivuxolimab. The chain recombines TRBV5-1 with TRBJ1-2; the D gene is possibly TRBD1 (5 bases). CDR3 bases: TGCGCCAGCAGCGGGGGACTGGGTTTAGTGGATGGCTACACCTTC. Its protein product is CASSGGLGLVDGYTF.